Below are 3 T cell receptor beta chains sequenced from a single sample in a study of CD8+ T cells in alopecia areata. Reverse transcription of extracted RNA yielded cDNA, which provided the sequencing template. Assay used: immunoSEQ multiplex PCR; TCRdb lists only in-frame clones, some missing. Of 120,000 or so clones listed, 61% are singletons. Treatment defined: oral pan-JAK inhibitor, 5-10 mg twice daily. This sample comprised CD4+ T cells sorted from blood, obtained at week 4, from a patient treated with tofacitinib. These receptors were taken from a human donor with alopecia areata.

This rearrangement joins TRBV4-3 to TRBJ2-6; D remains ambiguous. Germline CDR1 and CDR2: LGHNA and YSLEER. V was shortened by 4 bases and J by 4 bases, with 11 bases between the two germline ends. The CDR3 runs 15 residues. In nucleotides, the CDR3 is TGCGCCAGCAGCCCAGGCTATCTGGGGGCCAACGTCCTGACTTTC. Translation: CASSPGYLGANVLTF.

The V gene is TRBV14, the J gene TRBJ2-5; D remains unclear. Trimming shortened V by 0 bases and J by 8 bases, and 16 bases separated the two germline ends. The CDR3 has 15 residues. In germline, CDR1 is SGHDN, CDR2 FVKESK. CDR3 nucleotide sequence: TGTGCCAGCAGCCAAGATAGGCCCCCGGTGGTTACCCAGTACTTC. This codes for CASSQDRPPVVTQYF. The full variable domain, completed using reference TRBV14 and TRBJ2-5, is EAGVTQFPSHSVIEKGQTVTLRCDPISGHDNLYWYRRVMGKEIKFLLHFVKESKQDESGMPNNRFLAERTGGTYSTLKVQPAELEDSGVYFCASSQDRPPVVTQYFGPGTRLLVL.

The genes are TRBV7-6 and TRBJ2-5, with 8 bases aligning to TRBD2. This CDR3 is built from 15 residues. The J segment lost 1 base and the V segment lost 6 bases, leaving 7 bases of the junction unmatched. CDR1 and CDR2 (germline): SGHVS, FNYEAQ. The CDR3 nucleotides read TGTGCCAGCAGTCGTAGTGGGACTAGCCAAGAGACCCAGTACTTC. This codes for CASSRSGTSQETQYF. Combining the CDR3 with reference TRBV7-6 and TRBJ2-5 gives the whole variable domain GAGVSQSPRYKVTKRGQDVALRCDPISGHVSLYWYRQALGQGPEFLTYFNYEAQQDKSGLPNDRFSAERPEGSISTLTIQRTEQRDSAMYRCASSRSGTSQETQYFGPGTRLLVL.